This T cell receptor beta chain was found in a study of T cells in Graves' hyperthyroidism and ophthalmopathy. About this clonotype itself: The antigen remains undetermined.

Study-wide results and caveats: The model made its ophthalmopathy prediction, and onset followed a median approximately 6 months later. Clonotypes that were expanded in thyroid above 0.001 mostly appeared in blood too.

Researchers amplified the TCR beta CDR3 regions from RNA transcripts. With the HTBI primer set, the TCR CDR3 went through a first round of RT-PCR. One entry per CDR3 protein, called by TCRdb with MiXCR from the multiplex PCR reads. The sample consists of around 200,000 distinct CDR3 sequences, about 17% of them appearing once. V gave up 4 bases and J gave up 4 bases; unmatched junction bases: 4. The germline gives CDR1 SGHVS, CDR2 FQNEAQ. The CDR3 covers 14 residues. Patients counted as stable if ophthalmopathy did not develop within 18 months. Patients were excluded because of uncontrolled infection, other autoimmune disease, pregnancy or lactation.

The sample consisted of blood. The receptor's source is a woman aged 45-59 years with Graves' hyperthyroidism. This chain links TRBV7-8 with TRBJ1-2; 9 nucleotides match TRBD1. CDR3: CASSSQGQGYGYTF. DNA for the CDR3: TGTGCCAGCAGCTCCCAGGGACAGGGCTATGGCTACACCTTC.